These 29 T cell receptor beta chains came from one sample sequenced in a study of yellow fever vaccine responses in identical twins (dated by TCRdb to 2016 to 2019). The library was made by RT-PCR. Instrument on record: Illumina HiSeq 2500. TCRdb redid the processing of the public reads, applying fastp at Q25 and MiXCR, and retained in-frame beta chains. Rows matching on CDR3 protein sequence are summarized as one entry with the most common DNA and genes. The sample contains 3,600 or so distinct CDR3 sequences, approximately 87% of them found a single time. Around 1.5% of the sample is in the top ten clones. The specimen comprised T cells from blood (PBMCs), unsorted or a sorted subset (not recorded which), sampled before or after yellow fever vaccination (not recorded which). Every receptor here comes from a woman aged 18-30 years who received the yellow fever vaccine. Donor details come from another sample of the same person, matched by shared clones.

The rearrangement joins TRBV11-2 to TRBJ2-7, with 10 bases identical to TRBD2. The CDR3 has 18 amino acids. The germline CDR1 and CDR2 sequences are SGHAT and FQNNGV. V trimming: 5 bases; J trimming: 2 bases; junction bases outside the gene matches: 15. CDR3 DNA: TGTGCCAGCAGCCCCGCCCCCTCTAGCGGGAGTAGCGCCTACGAGCAGTACTTC. This encodes CASSPAPSSGSSAYEQYF.

The chain combines TRBV20-1 with TRBJ2-3; D is uncertain. The V gene's germline CDR1 is DFQATT and CDR2 SNEGSKA (reference sequence). V lost 3 bases and J lost 4, with 20 bases in between. The CDR3 sequence is 16 residues long. The chain's CDR3 is CSARLGRGVRADTQYF. CDR3 DNA sequence: TGCAGTGCTAGGCTTGGTCGTGGGGTACGGGCAGATACGCAGTATTTT.

The rearrangement joins TRBV5-5 to TRBJ2-7, with D hard to call. This CDR3 has 14 amino acids. From germline, CDR1 is SGHKS and CDR2 YYEKEE (reference sequence). Deletions cut 0 bases from V and 2 bases from J, with 9 bases between. The CDR3: CASSLVAGTYEQYF. The CDR3 DNA follows: TGTGCCAGCAGCTTGGTCGCAGGAACCTACGAGCAGTACTTC.

The CDR3 here is CASSLAPAGKSTDTQYF. As DNA, the CDR3 is TGTGCCAGCAGCTTAGCGCCAGCGGGAAAGAGCACAGATACGCAGTATTTT. J is TRBJ2-3 and V is TRBV7-2; 7 positions match TRBD2. The V gene end was trimmed by 0 bases and the J gene end by 0 bases; junction bases not matched to a gene: 6. Germline CDR1 is SGHTA and CDR2 is FQGNSA. The CDR3 consists of 17 residues.

The V and J genes are TRBV4-2 and TRBJ1-5, with TRBD1 identical over 8 bases. This CDR3 contains 15 residues. Germline lookup yields CDR1 LGHNA and CDR2 YNFKEQ. V gave up 1 base and J gave up 7 bases; unmatched junction bases: 6. The CDR3 nucleotides read TGTGCCAGCAGCCAAGTTGCAGGGGGCAGGCAGCCCCAGCATTTT. This translates into CASSQVAGGRQPQHF.

This chain joins TRBV11-3 and TRBJ2-1, with D hard to call. CDR3 length: 12 amino acids. V was clipped by 3 bases and J by 8 bases, with 8 bases between them. In germline, CDR1 is SGHNT, CDR2 YENEEA. Here the CDR3 reads CASSLIGYEQFF. Written as DNA, the CDR3 is TGTGCCAGCAGCTTGATCGGGTATGAGCAGTTCTTC.

The sample holds a few counts of this clonotype. The chain uses TRBV29-1 and TRBJ2-4, with no clear D. Trimming removed 0 bases at V and 12 bases at J, with 3 bases between. The germline V gene has CDR1 SQVTM and CDR2 ANQGSEA. This CDR3 spans 9 amino acids. The CDR3 here is CSVEDDQYF. Here the CDR3 DNA reads TGCAGCGTTGAAGATGATCAGTACTTC.

The chain has TRBV5-1 and TRBJ2-3; 7 bases agree with TRBD2. CDR3 size: 16 residues. Germline CDR1 SGHRS, CDR2 YFSETQ. The ends lost 0 bases at V and 3 bases at J; junction bases unmatched: 7. The CDR3 loop reads CASSLAVGGGTDTQYF. In nucleotides, the CDR3 is TGCGCCAGCAGCTTGGCCGTGGGGGGGGGAACAGATACGCAGTATTTT.

This chain joins TRBV11-1 and TRBJ2-5; 9 bases line up with TRBD1. Trimming took 5 bases from V and 5 from J; bases not matched to a gene: 12. This CDR3 has 16 residues. Germline V gene sequence: CDR1 SGHAT, CDR2 FQDESV (reference sequence). The CDR3 reads CASSIAGTGYSETQYF. The CDR3 DNA sequence: TGTGCCAGCAGCATCGCGGGGACAGGGTATTCGGAGACCCAGTACTTC.

This chain links TRBV29-1 with TRBJ1-4; 7 bases fit TRBD1. From germline, CDR1 is SQVTM and CDR2 ANQGSEA. V gave up 4 bases and J gave up 6 bases; unmatched junction bases: 2. The CDR3 covers 12 residues. The CDR3 is CSVGQGDEKLFF. In DNA, the CDR3 is TGCAGCGTTGGCCAGGGGGATGAAAAACTGTTTTTT.

DNA for the CDR3: TGTGCCACCAGCAGGGGAGATGCAGACAGTTATGGCTACACCTTC. This sequence encodes CATSRGDADSYGYTF. The chain has TRBV15 and TRBJ1-2, with D possibly being TRBD1 (5 bases). Trimming left V 3 bases short and J 5 bases short, with 16 bases between. This CDR3 comprises 15 residues. Per the germline V gene, CDR1 is LNHNV and CDR2 is YYDKDF (reference sequence).

The rearrangement uses TRBV2 and TRBJ2-4; D ambiguous. Trimming removed 5 bases at V and 3 bases at J, with 14 bases between. The CDR3 is made up of 15 amino acids. Germline-derived CDR1 and CDR2 are SNHLY and FYNNEI. CDR3: CASSPGIVGKNIQYF. The CDR3 DNA reads TGTGCCAGCAGTCCAGGAATTGTGGGCAAAAACATTCAGTACTTC.

The J gene is TRBJ1-2, the V gene TRBV20-1; TRBD1 is a possible D gene (5 bases). The CDR3 is made up of 14 amino acids. The V end lost 5 bases, the J end lost 5 bases, and 18 bases lay between the germline ends. Germline-derived CDR1 and CDR2 are DFQATT and SNEGSKA (reference sequence). This CDR3 reads CSAFFMEQAYGYTF. In DNA form, the CDR3 reads TGCAGTGCTTTCTTTATGGAACAGGCTTATGGCTACACCTTC.

The chain employs TRBV11-1 and TRBJ1-2; possible D gene TRBD1, 5 bases. With 5 bases removed from V and 1 base from J, the gap between germline ends came to 14 bases. Germline V gives CDR1 SGHAT, CDR2 FQDESV (reference sequence). This CDR3 contains 15 residues. The CDR3 loop reads CASSRIQGFNYGYTF. Written as DNA, the CDR3 is TGTGCCAGCAGCCGAATCCAGGGCTTTAACTATGGCTACACCTTC.

This clonotype was counted once. The chain uses TRBV12-3 or TRBV12-4 and TRBJ2-2; no reliable D call. The CDR3 sequence is 12 residues long. Trimming removed 2 bases at V and 7 bases at J, with 5 bases between. DNA of the CDR3: TGTGCCAGCAGTTTACAGGACGGGGAGCTGTTTTTT. Protein: CASSLQDGELFF.

The chain employs TRBV2 and TRBJ2-3, with D hard to call. Germline CDR1 reads SNHLY; CDR2 reads FYNNEI. V lost 5 bases to trimming and J lost 1 base, with 10 bases between them. The CDR3 runs to 14 residues. The CDR3 loop is CASSHNLGTDTQYF. CDR3 DNA: TGTGCCAGCAGTCACAATTTAGGCACAGATACGCAGTATTTT.

This sequence joins TRBV20-1 and TRBJ2-3, with 11 bases lining up with TRBD2. The germline gives CDR1 DFQATT, CDR2 SNEGSKA (reference sequence). The V and J ends lost 2 bases and 3 bases, in that order; junction bases with no gene match: 4. This CDR3 spans 15 amino acids. The CDR3 DNA sequence: TGCAGTGCTAGAATGCTAGCGGGGGGAACAGATACGCAGTATTTT. Translation gives CSARMLAGGTDTQYF.

V usage is TRBV2 and J usage is TRBJ1-4, with 8 bases identical to TRBD1. V was clipped by 8 bases and J by 8 bases; unmatched bases: 7. The CDR3 extends over 13 amino acids. Germline CDR1 reads SNHLY; CDR2 reads FYNNEI. CDR3 in amino acids: CASRRGLEEKLFF. The CDR3, as DNA: TGTGCCAGCCGCAGGGGGCTGGAGGAAAAACTGTTTTTT. Full variable domain (rest looked up from reference TRBV2 and TRBJ1-4): EPEVTQTPSHQVTQMGQEVILRCVPISNHLYFYWYRQILGQKVEFLVSFYNNEISEKSEIFDDQFSVERPDGSNFTLKIRSTKLEDSAMYFCASRRGLEEKLFFGSGTQLSVL.

The V call is TRBV6-5, the J call TRBJ2-1; 9 nucleotides match TRBD2. The germline CDR1 and CDR2 sequences are MNHEY and SVGAGI. The CDR3 is 15 amino acids. V was clipped by 4 bases and J by 4 bases; unmatched bases: 5. The CDR3 region is CASSSLAGEYNEQFF. As DNA, the CDR3 is TGTGCCAGCAGTTCGTTAGCGGGGGAGTACAATGAGCAGTTCTTC.

The genes are TRBV15 and TRBJ2-1; TRBD1 matches at 9 bases. Germline CDR1 LNHNV, CDR2 YYDKDF (reference sequence). After removal of 0 bases from V and 4 bases from J, the junction contained 1 base not matched to a gene. CDR3 size: 15 residues. CDR3 nucleotides: TGTGCCACCAGCAGAGACGGGACAGGGTACAATGAGCAGTTCTTC. Translated: CATSRDGTGYNEQFF.

The J gene is TRBJ2-1, the V gene TRBV29-1; no clear D gene. The CDR3 totals 11 residues. The germline gives CDR1 SQVTM, CDR2 ANQGSEA. V was shortened by 6 bases and J by 5 bases, with 8 bases between the two germline ends. CDR3 nucleotides: TGCAGCGTCTCTCAGAACAATGAGCAGTTCTTC. The encoded protein is CSVSQNNEQFF.

The rearrangement joins TRBV18 to TRBJ2-3; D call uncertain. Germline V gene data show CDR1 as KGHSH and CDR2 as LQKENI. Deletions cut 3 bases from V and 3 bases from J, with 4 bases between. The CDR3 has 12 residues. CDR3 DNA sequence: TGTGCCAGCTCACCCCAGACAGATACGCAGTATTTT. Translated: CASSPQTDTQYF.

This clonotype was detected only once. The gene calls are TRBV29-1 and TRBJ2-1; D tentatively fits TRBD1 or TRBD2 (5 bases each). The CDR3 loop spans 12 amino acids. V was clipped by 4 bases and J by 4 bases, with 8 bases between them. CDR1 SQVTM and CDR2 ANQGSEA come from the germline V gene. The CDR3 DNA sequence: TGCAGCGTTGGGGACCCATACAATGAGCAGTTCTTC. Translated, it gives CSVGDPYNEQFF.

This chain joins TRBV20-1 and TRBJ2-7; unclear D gene. CDR3 length: 11 residues. V was pared by 5 bases and J by 4 bases, with 9 bases between. Germline CDR1 and CDR2: DFQATT and SNEGSKA (reference sequence). CDR3 sequence (DNA): TGCAGTGCTGTCGTTGAGTACGAGCAGTACTTC. Protein product: CSAVVEYEQYF.

The CDR3 nucleotides are TGTGCCAGCAGTTACATACAGTCCTACGAGCAGTACTTC. Translated: CASSYIQSYEQYF. The J gene is TRBJ2-7, the V gene TRBV6-2 or TRBV6-3, with D unresolved. Germline assignment: CDR1 MNHEY and CDR2 SVGEGT. The V end was cut by 2 bases, the J end by 1 base, with 6 bases between. CDR3 length: 13 residues.

This chain links TRBV27 with TRBJ2-7, with 8 bases identical to TRBD1. The CDR3 has 15 amino acids. Germline V lookup: CDR1 MNHEY, CDR2 SMNVEV (reference sequence). Trimming cost V 0 bases and J 5 bases; bases outside gene matches: 6. CDR3 DNA sequence: TGTGCCAGCAGTTTATCAGCGACAGGGGAACACGAGCAGTACTTC. It codes for CASSLSATGEHEQYF.

V and J are TRBV19 and TRBJ2-3; D unresolved. This CDR3 is 12 amino acids long. V shed 1 base and J shed 6 bases, with 5 bases lying between them. Germline CDR1 is LNHDA and CDR2 is SQIVND (reference sequence). The CDR3 spells CASSIGGDTQYF. CDR3 nucleotides: TGTGCCAGTAGTATAGGTGGCGATACGCAGTATTTT.

This chain links TRBV4-2 with TRBJ2-3; 14 bases line up with TRBD2. CDR3 length equals 18 residues. Per germline, CDR1 LGHNA and CDR2 YNFKEQ. After removal of 1 base from V and 2 bases from J, the junction contained 5 bases not matched to a gene. CDR3 in amino acids: CASSQAGTSGGNTDTQYF. CDR3 nucleotides: TGTGCCAGCAGCCAAGCCGGGACTAGCGGGGGAAACACAGATACGCAGTATTTT.

Points on this clonotype: An end of the junction does not agree with germline; a read error may underlie this. The V and J genes are TRBV4-1 and TRBJ2-7; a weak D match, TRBD1 (5 bases). CDR1 and CDR2 (germline): MGHRA, YSYEKL. The CDR3 consists of 13 residues. The CDR3 coding sequence is TGCGACAGCAAGAACAGGCAAACCTACGAGCAGTACTTC. This encodes CDSKNRQTYEQYF.